One and the same sample provided the 3 T cell receptor beta chains below, sequenced in a study of T cell changes during pregnancy in multiple sclerosis. Sequenced by immunoSEQ multiplex PCR; TCRdb stores in-frame clones only, minus some. The repertoire holds approximately 41,000 clones, with around 87% as singletons. Sequenced here: CD4+ T cells from peripheral blood mononuclear cells, sampled in the second trimester of pregnancy. The receptor source for this set is a female donor with multiple sclerosis, enrolled in a pregnancy study.

As DNA, the CDR3 is TGTGCCAGCAGTTACACTAGCGGGACCTTCTACGAGCAGTACTTC. Residues: CASSYTSGTFYEQYF. The gene calls are TRBV6-5 and TRBJ2-7, with 10 bases that match TRBD2. Germline CDR1 is MNHEY and CDR2 is SVGAGI. V dropped 2 bases and J dropped 3; count of bases not matched to a gene: 4. The CDR3 has 15 amino acids.

The rearrangement joins TRBV30 to TRBJ2-5, with 8 nucleotides matching TRBD2. Germline lookup yields CDR1 GTSNPN and CDR2 SVGIG (reference sequence). The J segment lost 1 base and the V segment lost 4 bases, leaving 2 bases of the junction unmatched. CDR3 length equals 13 residues. The CDR3: CAWTLAGQETQYF. For the CDR3, the DNA is TGTGCCTGGACCCTAGCGGGCCAAGAGACCCAGTACTTC.

CDR3 protein: CASILSGANVLTF. The CDR3 nucleotides are TGTGCCAGCATCCTATCTGGGGCCAACGTCCTGACTTTC. The V and J genes are TRBV6-6 and TRBJ2-6; the D is unclear. Trimming stripped 7 bases from V and 1 base from J, with 5 bases between. CDR3 length equals 13 residues. Germline values: CDR1 MNHNY, CDR2 SVGAGI (reference sequence).